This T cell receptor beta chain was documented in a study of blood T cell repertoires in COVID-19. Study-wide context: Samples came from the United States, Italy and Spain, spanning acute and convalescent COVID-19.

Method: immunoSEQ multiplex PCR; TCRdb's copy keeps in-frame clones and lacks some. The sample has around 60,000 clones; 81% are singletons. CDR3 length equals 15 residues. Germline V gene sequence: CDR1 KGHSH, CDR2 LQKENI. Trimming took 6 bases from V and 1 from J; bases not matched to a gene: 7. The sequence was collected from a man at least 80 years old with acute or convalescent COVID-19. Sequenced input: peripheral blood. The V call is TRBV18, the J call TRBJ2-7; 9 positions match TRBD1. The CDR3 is CASSRRQGVSYEQYF. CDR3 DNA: TGTGCCAGCTCTCGCCGACAGGGGGTGTCCTACGAGCAGTACTTC.